This passage covers 10 T cell receptor beta chains from one sample sequenced in a study of T cells in Graves' hyperthyroidism and ophthalmopathy (dated by TCRdb to about 2019). Library generation was performed with multiplex PCR. The reads were generated on an Illumina HiSeq 2000. Amplification of TCR beta CDR3 regions was carried out from RNA transcripts. The first round of RT-PCR for the TCR CDR3 was performed with the HTBI primer set and the Qiagen OneStep RT-PCR kit. TCRdb's own reprocessing of the public reads used fastp at Q25 and MiXCR and kept productive beta chains. Rows with one shared CDR3 protein collapse into an entry with the most common genes and DNA. The sample table records about 590,000 distinct CDR3 sequences; 15% to 19% of these occur just once. The ten largest clones represent 6.5% to 8% of the sample. Sequencing was performed on blood. All receptors come from a woman aged 25 to 39 with Graves' hyperthyroidism.

The chain uses TRBV6-1 and TRBJ2-3; D not resolved. CDR1 is MNHNS and CDR2 is SASEGT in the germline V gene. The CDR3 spans 15 residues. The ends were cut back, 10 bases at V and 1 base at J, with 18 bases in the middle. In DNA, the CDR3 is TGTGCCACCTCGAAGGCGTCTCCTGGCACAGATACGCAGTATTTT. This encodes CATSKASPGTDTQYF.

This clonotype was counted between two and nine times. A much larger clone differs by one base, so this may be a read error. The rearrangement joins TRBV10-3 to TRBJ1-2; tentatively, D is TRBD1 (5 bases). Germline CDR1 is ENHRY and CDR2 is SYGVKD. The V end was cut by 4 bases, the J end by 10 bases, with 19 bases between. This CDR3 has 14 residues. The CDR3 spells CAISGTRGILDYTF. The CDR3, as DNA: TGTGCCATCAGTGGGACAAGAGGAATCCTTGACTACACCTTC.

This clonotype has at least ten counts. The chain uses TRBV5-1 and TRBJ2-3; D might be TRBD2 (5 bases). Germline values: CDR1 SGHRS, CDR2 YFSETQ. Trimming pared 5 bases from V and 5 bases from J, leaving 18 bases between. The CDR3 has 15 amino acids. In nucleotides, the CDR3 is TGCGCCAGCAGTCGAACAACGGGAAGTAAAGATACGCAGTATTTT. Translated, it gives CASSRTTGSKDTQYF.

This clonotype was detected ten times or more. The chain couples TRBV20-1 to TRBJ2-4; possibly TRBD2 for D (6 bases). Trimming cost V 6 bases and J 0 bases, with 18 bases left between them. The CDR3 totals 16 residues. Per germline, CDR1 DFQATT and CDR2 SNEGSKA (reference sequence). The CDR3 sequence is CSANLVQGLAKNIQYF. The CDR3 DNA reads as TGCAGTGCCAACTTGGTTCAGGGACTAGCCAAAAACATTCAGTACTTC.

Concerning this clonotype itself: One end of the junction varies from germline; a read error may be responsible. This rearrangement joins TRBV14 to TRBJ2-3; D remains ambiguous. Per germline, CDR1 SGHDN and CDR2 FVKESK. The CDR3 spans 16 residues. DNA of the CDR3: TGTGCCAGCAGCCAAGAAAAAACCAGAAGCACAGATACGCTGTATTTT. The encoded protein is CASSQEKTRSTDTLYF.

This clonotype appeared many times. V gene TRBV3-1 combines with J gene TRBJ2-3; the D is unclear. This CDR3 has 15 residues. Germline assignment: CDR1 LGHDT and CDR2 YNNKEL (reference sequence). The V end was cut by 4 bases, the J end by 0 bases, with 11 bases between. The CDR3 spells CASSLEALSTDTQYF. In nucleotides, the CDR3 is TGTGCCAGCAGCCTAGAAGCGTTGAGCACAGATACGCAGTATTTT.

The table lists this clonotype with many counts. The J gene is TRBJ1-2, the V gene TRBV20-1; unclear D gene. The V gene lost 2 bases and the J gene lost 4 bases, with 14 bases spanning the gap. The CDR3 spans 14 residues. Germline loops: CDR1 DFQATT, CDR2 SNEGSKA (reference sequence). In DNA form, the CDR3 reads TGCAGTGCTAGAACCCTAGGGCAGCGCTATGGCTACACCTTC. Translating it yields CSARTLGQRYGYTF.

This clonotype was found many times. Written as DNA, the CDR3 is TGTGCCAGCAGTGAGGGACTAGCGTCTTCCGAGCAGTACTTC. Encoded protein: CASSEGLASSEQYF. The chain joins TRBV2 to TRBJ2-7; TRBD2 aligns across 10 bases. This CDR3 spans 14 amino acids. J was trimmed by 6 bases and V by 3 bases; bases with no gene match: 5. CDR1 and CDR2 from the germline V gene are SNHLY and FYNNEI.

The chain is built from TRBV29-1 and TRBJ2-3, with D unclear. CDR3 size: 16 residues. V was cut by 4 bases and J by 0 bases, with 17 bases left in between. Germline V gene lookup returns CDR1 SQVTM and CDR2 ANQGSEA. CDR3 coding DNA: TGCAGCGTTGCCCTCATGGCCCAGTACAGCACAGATACGCAGTATTTT. Its protein product is CSVALMAQYSTDTQYF.

The sample holds many counts of this clonotype. The chain recombines TRBV7-3 with TRBJ2-3, with 7 positions matching TRBD2. V lost 5 bases and J lost 2; bases outside the gene matches: 16. The CDR3 is 18 residues long. Germline V gene sequence: CDR1 SGHTA, CDR2 FQGTGA. The CDR3 coding sequence is TGTGCCAGCAGCCCCCTCGGGTTAGGCGGGAGTTTCACAGATACGCAGTATTTT. This sequence encodes CASSPLGLGGSFTDTQYF.